The 21 T cell receptor beta chains below come from one sample, sequenced in a study of Graves' ophthalmopathy and Graves' hyperthyroidism. The authors amplified TCR beta CDR3 regions from RNA transcripts. First-round RT-PCR used HTBI primers; second-round multiplex PCR followed. From the multiplex PCR reads, TCRdb called clonotypes with MiXCR, one entry per CDR3 protein. The data contain 560,000 or so distinct CDR3 sequences, about 40% of them seen just once; the ten biggest clones take up about 4%. Material: peripheral blood or thyroid tissue (not recorded which). Receptors originate from an adult man with Graves' hyperthyroidism.

The CDR3 spells CAHPLDVETQYF. CDR3 bases: TGTGCCCACCCCCTGGACGTGGAGACCCAGTACTTC. This chain joins TRBV2 and TRBJ2-5; D is undetermined. Trimming cost V 11 bases and J 5 bases, with 15 bases left between them. The CDR3 is 12 amino acids. Per germline, CDR1 SNHLY and CDR2 FYNNEI.

Many counts were recorded for this clonotype. This chain uses TRBV20-1 with TRBJ2-7; either TRBD1 or TRBD2 may supply D (5 bases each). Germline V gives CDR1 DFQATT, CDR2 SNEGSKA (reference sequence). V shed 5 bases and J shed 5 bases, with 13 bases lying between them. The CDR3 totals 12 residues. The CDR3, as DNA: TGCAGTGCTTGGGACGGCGTACACGAGCAGTACTTC. Protein sequence: CSAWDGVHEQYF.

This clonotype was seen only a few times. The junction differs from germline at one of its ends, possibly a read error. The CDR3 reads CASSGLAGVTGELFF. The DNA of the CDR3 is TGTGCCAGCAGTGGACTAGCGGGAGTAACCGGGGAGCTGTTTTTT. The chain links TRBV10-3 to TRBJ2-2; 13 bases are shared with TRBD2. Germline-derived CDR1 and CDR2 are ENHRY and SYGVKD. The CDR3 is made up of 15 amino acids.

This clonotype was counted ten times or more. The chain joins TRBV19 to TRBJ1-5; TRBD1 might be the D (5 bases). Germline assignment: CDR1 LNHDA and CDR2 SQIVND (reference sequence). CDR3 length: 12 residues. The germline V and J ends were trimmed by 11 bases and 3 bases, with 11 bases remaining between them. For the CDR3, the DNA is TGTGCCGGCGGGGGGATCAATCAGCCCCAGCATTTT. It translates to CAGGGINQPQHF.

This clonotype was picked up many times. At one boundary the junction diverges from the germline segment, which might be a read error. V usage is TRBV5-1 and J usage is TRBJ1-1; tentative D call: TRBD1 (6 bases). CDR1 is SGHRS, CDR2 YFSETQ, per germline. This CDR3 spans 14 amino acids. The CDR3, as DNA: TGTGCCAGCAGTTTAGGGGGTGGGAACACTGAAGCTTTCTTT. This sequence encodes CASSLGGGNTEAFF.

This clonotype was observed at least ten times. The chain is built from TRBV5-1 and TRBJ1-2; D gene unclear. The CDR3 has 15 residues. V lost 3 bases and J lost 1, with 13 bases in between. CDR1 is SGHRS, CDR2 YFSETQ, per germline. CDR3 DNA sequence: TGCGCCAGCAGCTCCGGGGAAAGGTATAACTATGGCTACACCTTC. Amino acids: CASSSGERYNYGYTF.

At least ten counts were recorded for this clonotype. This chain links TRBV6-1 with TRBJ1-3, with D hard to call. CDR1 is MNHNS, CDR2 SASEGT, per germline. The CDR3 is made up of 14 amino acids. V was clipped by 3 bases and J by 7 bases, with 13 bases between them. The CDR3 nucleotides read TGTGCCAGCAGTGATACCTTATTCGGGAACACCATATATTTT. It translates to CASSDTLFGNTIYF.

V and J are TRBV2 and TRBJ2-3; D perhaps matches TRBD1 (5 bases). CDR1 is SNHLY, CDR2 FYNNEI, per germline. The CDR3 has 12 amino acids. Between the trimmed V and J ends, which lost 3 bases and 7 bases, there was a span of 8 bases. The CDR3 sequence is CASSEGLNTQYF. CDR3 coding DNA: TGTGCCAGCAGTGAGGGGCTTAATACGCAGTATTTT.

This clonotype was observed many times. The chain employs TRBV25-1 and TRBJ2-5; 8 bases agree with TRBD1. The germline CDR1 and CDR2 sequences are MGHDK and SYGVNS. The CDR3 spans 15 residues. V shed 6 bases, J shed 5 bases, and the junction held 11 bases outside the gene matches. The CDR3 reads CASSEDREIWETQYF. The CDR3 coding sequence is TGTGCCAGCAGCGAGGACAGGGAAATCTGGGAGACCCAGTACTTC.

This rearrangement joins TRBV7-9 to TRBJ2-7; D gene ambiguous. This CDR3 region has 11 residues. The germline gives CDR1 SEHNR, CDR2 FQNEAQ (reference sequence). The V end was cut by 6 bases, the J end by 7 bases, with 10 bases between. CDR3: CASRGIIEQYF. Written as DNA, the CDR3 is TGTGCCAGCAGGGGCATAATAGAGCAGTACTTC.

In this sample, this clonotype turned up many times. The J gene is TRBJ1-2, the V gene TRBV25-1; D is uncertain. Germline assignment: CDR1 MGHDK and CDR2 SYGVNS. V lost 9 bases and J 4 bases, leaving 12 bases between the germline ends. This CDR3 has 12 amino acids. CDR3 bases: TGTGCCAGTTCATCAAGGGCCTATGGCTACACCTTC. This encodes CASSSRAYGYTF.

This clonotype was observed at least ten times. The rearrangement joins TRBV3-1 to TRBJ1-1; D remains ambiguous. The CDR3 consists of 13 residues. Trimming removed 0 bases at V and 9 bases at J, with 11 bases between. Germline CDR1 is LGHDT and CDR2 is YNNKEL (reference sequence). The CDR3 sequence: CASSQELASQAFF. As DNA, the CDR3 is TGTGCCAGCAGCCAAGAATTGGCGTCACAAGCTTTCTTT. The whole variable domain, filled in from reference TRBV3-1 and TRBJ1-1, reads DTAVSQTPKYLVTQMGNDKSIKCEQNLGHDTMYWYKQDSKKFLKIMFSYNNKELIINETVPNRFSPKSPDKAHLNLHINSLELGDSAVYFCASSQELASQAFFGQGTRLTVV.

A word on this clonotype: One base away lies a much larger clone, so this may be a sequencing read error. The chain carries TRBV7-4 and TRBJ2-7; TRBD2 matches 8 bases. In germline, CDR1 is SGHVT, CDR2 SQSDAQ. The CDR3 totals 15 residues. CDR3 residues: CASRSSGGLSYEQCF. Here the CDR3 DNA reads TGTGCCAGCAGATCGAGCGGGGGATTGTCCTACGAGCAGTGCTTC. Using reference TRBV7-4 and TRBJ2-7 for the parts outside the CDR3, the full variable domain is GAGVSQSPRYKVAKRGRDVALRCDSISGHVTLYWYRQTLGQGSEVLTYSQSDAQRDKSGRPSGRFSAERPERSVSTLKIQRTEQGDSAVYLCASRSSGGLSYEQCFGPGTRLTVT.

This clonotype was counted ten times or more. This likely comes from a read error, as the CDR3 has no conserved phenylalanine or tryptophan at its end. The rearrangement uses TRBV13 and TRBJ1-2; 9 bases fit TRBD1. Germline V gives CDR1 PRHDT, CDR2 FYEKMQ (reference sequence). J gave up 8 bases and V 5 bases, and 6 bases lay outside the gene matches. The CDR3 length is 13 residues. The CDR3 DNA reads TGTGCCAGCAGCGAAGGACAGGGGAAGGGCTACACCCTC. Translation gives CASSEGQGKGYTL.

This clonotype was seen many times. The chain combines TRBV10-3 with TRBJ2-7; a possible D gene is TRBD2 (5 bases). The CDR3 has 13 amino acids. Trimming left V 7 bases short and J 2 bases short, with 12 bases between. Germline V gene data show CDR1 as ENHRY and CDR2 as SYGVKD. DNA for the CDR3: TGTGCCATCACTAGCCCACGAACCTACGAGCAGTACTTC. Translated, it gives CAITSPRTYEQYF.

This clonotype was seen repeatedly, ten times or more. The gene calls are TRBV24-1 and TRBJ1-1; 7 bases match TRBD1. The CDR3 sequence is 15 residues long. The germline gives CDR1 KGHDR, CDR2 SFDVKD. J lost 1 base, V lost 4 bases, and 5 bases had no gene match. The CDR3 reads CATSDSGQPNTEAFF. Written as DNA, the CDR3 is TGTGCCACCAGTGACTCGGGACAGCCGAACACTGAAGCTTTCTTT.

This clonotype was picked up a small number of times. The chain employs TRBV6-2 or TRBV6-3 and TRBJ1-5; D is undetermined. The germline V gene encodes CDR1 MNHEY and CDR2 SVGEGT. The CDR3 has 12 amino acids. Trimming cost V 4 bases and J 7 bases, with 8 bases left between them. Written as DNA, the CDR3 is TGTGCCAGCAGTTTCGGAATGCAGCCCCAGCATTTT. Amino acids: CASSFGMQPQHF.

This clonotype is a singleton in its sample. The V and J genes are TRBV10-3 and TRBJ2-3; the match to TRBD2 covers 11 bases. V lost 10 bases, J lost 5 bases, and 5 bases stayed unmatched. CDR1 ENHRY and CDR2 SYGVKD come from the germline V gene. This CDR3 region has 13 residues. Here the CDR3 DNA reads TGTGCCAGTAAACTAGCGGGGGAAGATACGCAGTATTTT. Its protein is CASKLAGEDTQYF.

This clonotype was detected only a few times. This chain links TRBV6-5 with TRBJ1-1; D might be TRBD1 (6 bases). The V and J ends lost 5 bases and 1 base respectively, with 17 bases between them. The germline CDR1 and CDR2 sequences are MNHEY and SVGAGI. The CDR3 consists of 16 residues. The CDR3, as DNA: TGTGCCAGCAGTCCCCAAACCACAGGGTCGAACACTGAAGCTTTCTTT. Protein product: CASSPQTTGSNTEAFF.

This clonotype was seen only a few times. The chain carries TRBV7-2 and TRBJ2-7, with D uncertain. Germline lookup yields CDR1 SGHTA and CDR2 FQGNSA. The CDR3 is 14 residues long. V was shortened by 1 base and J by 3 bases, with 10 bases between the two germline ends. The CDR3 loop is CASSLGRINYEQYF. DNA of the CDR3: TGTGCCAGCAGCTTAGGCCGGATCAACTACGAGCAGTACTTC.

Concerning this clonotype itself: A much larger clonotype is one base distant, so this may be a read error. The chain's CDR3 is CTTSDPWDLGNTIYF. In nucleotides, the CDR3 is TGTACCACCAGTGATCCTTGGGACCTTGGAAACACCATATATTTT. The chain is built from TRBV24-1 and TRBJ1-3, with D possibly TRBD1 on 5 matching bases. The CDR3 sequence is 15 residues long. Germline V CDR1 and CDR2: KGHDR, SFDVKD.